These 7 T cell receptor beta chains were sequenced from one sample in a study of tumour-infiltrating T cells in Burkitt lymphoma. Some clones are missing from TCRdb's copy, which holds only in-frame ones; the method was immunoSEQ multiplex PCR. The table includes approximately 3,000 clones, 10% to 15% detected once. Sequencing was carried out using tumor tissue. Source of these receptors: a human donor with Burkitt lymphoma.

This clone was picked up a small number of times. The rearrangement uses TRBV7-2 and TRBJ2-5; TRBD2 agrees at 7 bases. There are 17 residues in the CDR3. The V and J ends lost 2 bases and 5 bases, in that order; junction bases with no gene match: 14. Germline assignment: CDR1 SGHTA and CDR2 FQGNSA. The CDR3 sequence is CASSLNAASGGWETQYF. The CDR3 DNA reads as TGTGCCAGCAGCTTAAACGCGGCCTCGGGGGGTTGGGAGACCCAGTACTTC.

This clone was seen a few times. The CDR3: CASGPTGETGELFF. In DNA, the CDR3 is TGTGCTAGTGGTCCGACAGGGGAGACCGGGGAGCTGTTTTTT. V and J are TRBV12-5 and TRBJ2-2; 8 bases are a match to TRBD1. The V and J ends lost 5 bases and 5 bases, in that order; junction bases with no gene match: 4. Germline CDR1 reads LGHNT; CDR2 reads FRNRAP. The CDR3 loop spans 14 amino acids.

CDR3 sequence: CASSPGTGNIQYF. The CDR3, as DNA: TGTGCCAGCAGCCCCGGGACAGGGAACATTCAGTACTTC. The genes are TRBV2 and TRBJ2-4; 9 bases line up with TRBD1. Per the germline V gene, CDR1 is SNHLY and CDR2 is FYNNEI. The CDR3 runs to 13 residues. Trimming removed 6 bases from V and 7 bases from J; junction bases left unmatched: 4.

This clone turned up a few times. The V call is TRBV30, the J call TRBJ2-5; 8 bases fit TRBD2. V lost 0 bases and J lost 4; bases outside the gene matches: 7. Germline-derived CDR1 and CDR2 are GTSNPN and SVGIG (reference sequence). CDR3 length equals 15 residues. As DNA, the CDR3 is TGTGCCTGGAGTGTACCCGGGACTAGTCTAGAGACCCAGTACTTC. It encodes CAWSVPGTSLETQYF.

The CDR3 coding sequence is TGTGCCAGCAGTGAAAATCGGGGGCAAGGGGCTCAGCCCCAGCATTTT. Translating gives CASSENRGQGAQPQHF. The rearrangement uses TRBV25-1 and TRBJ1-5; D is perhaps TRBD1 (6 bases). The CDR3 is made up of 16 amino acids. CDR1 and CDR2 from the germline V gene are MGHDK and SYGVNS. V shed 2 bases and J shed 6 bases, with 17 bases lying between them. The entire variable domain, with the rest obtained from reference TRBV25-1 and TRBJ1-5, is as follows: EADIYQTPRYLVIGTGKKITLECSQTMGHDKMYWYQQDPGMELHLIHYSYGVNSTEKGDLSSESTVSRIRTEHFPLTLESARPSHTSQYLCASSENRGQGAQPQHFGDGTRLSIL.

The rearrangement uses TRBV5-1 and TRBJ1-3; maybe TRBD1 (5 bases). The CDR3 spans 14 residues. Germline CDR1 reads SGHRS; CDR2 reads YFSETQ. Trimming shortened V by 1 base and J by 2 bases, and 7 bases separated the two germline ends. The CDR3: CASSLSGTGNTIYF. The DNA for the CDR3 is TGCGCCAGCAGCTTGTCAGGGACTGGAAACACCATATATTTT.

This clone was recorded a few times. The chain couples TRBV7-2 to TRBJ2-3; D is possibly TRBD1 (6 bases). CDR3 length: 13 amino acids. Trimming pared 4 bases from V and 4 bases from J, leaving 9 bases between. Germline V gene data show CDR1 as SGHTA and CDR2 as FQGNSA. As DNA, the CDR3 is TGTGCCAGCAGCTGGACAGCTTCAGATACGCAGTATTTT. Its translation is CASSWTASDTQYF.